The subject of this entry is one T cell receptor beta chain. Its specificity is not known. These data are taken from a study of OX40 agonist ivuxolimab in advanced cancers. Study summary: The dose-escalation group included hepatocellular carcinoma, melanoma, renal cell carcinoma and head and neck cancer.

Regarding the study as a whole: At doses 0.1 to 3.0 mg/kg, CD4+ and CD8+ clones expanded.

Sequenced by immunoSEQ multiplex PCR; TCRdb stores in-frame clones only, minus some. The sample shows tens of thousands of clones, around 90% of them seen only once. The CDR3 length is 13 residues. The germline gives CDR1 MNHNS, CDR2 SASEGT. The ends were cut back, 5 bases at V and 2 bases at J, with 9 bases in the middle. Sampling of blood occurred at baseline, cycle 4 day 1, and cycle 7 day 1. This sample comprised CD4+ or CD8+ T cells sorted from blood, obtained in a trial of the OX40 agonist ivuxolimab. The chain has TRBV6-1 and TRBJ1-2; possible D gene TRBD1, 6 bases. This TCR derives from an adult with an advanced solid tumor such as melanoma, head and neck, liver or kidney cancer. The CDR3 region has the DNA TGTGCCAGCAGTAACGACAGGAACTATGGCTACACCTTC. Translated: CASSNDRNYGYTF.